A selection of T cell receptor beta chains follows, all from one sample in a study of blood T cell repertoires in COVID-19. TCRdb keeps only in-frame clones here, not all; method: immunoSEQ multiplex PCR. Among 4,000 to 5,000 clones listed, under 85% were seen once. The sample taken for sequencing was peripheral blood. Every receptor here comes from a human donor in a cohort sampled during active COVID-19. Each CDR3 is given with its conserved first and last residue. The D gene is left open where the match is weak. Clone size is stated in some rows and not others, as once, few, many or a class when expanded.

>TRBD1|TRBV19|TRBJ2-7|NA
TGTGCCAGTAGTATAGCCGGGACAGGGGGTTACGAGCAGTACTTC
CASSIAGTGGYEQYF
>NA|TRBV2|TRBJ2-7|NA
TGTGCCAGCGCCATTGACGGGTCGTACGAGCAGTACTTC
CASAIDGSYEQYF
>TRBD2|TRBV7-2|TRBJ2-1|few
TGTGCCAGCAGTCTAGCGACTAGCGGGGGGCAGCAGTTCTTC
CASSLATSGGQQFF
>NA|TRBV28|TRBJ1-5|NA
TGTGCCAGCAGCAGGGAAAACAATCAGCCCCAGCATTTT
CASSRENNQPQHF
>NA|TRBV5-1|TRBJ1-1|NA
TGCGCCAGCAGCTTGGGCGGGACCGTCATCGGAGCTTTCTTT
CASSLGGTVIGAFF
>NA|TRBV7-6|TRBJ2-7|NA
TGTGCCAGCAGCTCCAACAGCTACGAGCAGTACTTC
CASSSNSYEQYF
>NA|TRBV19|TRBJ2-2|NA
TGTGCCAGTAGTACCGTCACATCGAACACCGGGGAGCTGTTTTTT
CASSTVTSNTGELFF
>NA|TRBV6-4|TRBJ1-6|NA
TGTGCCAGCAGTGAGAATCCGACAGGAGCTAATTCACCCCTCCACTTT
CASSENPTGANSPLHF
>TRBD1|TRBV4-2|TRBJ1-3|NA
TGTGCCAGCAGCCAAGTGCTGACAGGGGATGGAAACACCATATATTTT
CASSQVLTGDGNTIYF
>NA|TRBV12-3/TRBV12-4|TRBJ1-5|few
TGTGCCAGCAGTTTGGGGGGCGGGAGGCCCCAGCATTTT
CASSLGGGRPQHF
>TRBD2|TRBV3-1/TRBV3-2|TRBJ2-3|NA
TGTGCCAGCAGCCCCGGACTAGCGGGGCGCACAGATACGCAGTATTTT
CASSPGLAGRTDTQYF
>NA|TRBV11-3|TRBJ1-6|NA
TGTGCCAGCGCCTACAGGGTCTATAATTCACCCCTCCACTTT
CASAYRVYNSPLHF
>NA|TRBV27|TRBJ1-2|NA
TGTGCCAGCAGTTTACGGGGGGCGATTGGCTACACCTTC
CASSLRGAIGYTF
>NA|TRBV7-2|TRBJ1-5|NA
TGTGCCAGCAGTACATATAGCAATCAGCCCCAGCATTTT
CASSTYSNQPQHF
>NA|TRBV6-2/TRBV6-3|TRBJ2-3|NA
TGTGCCAGCAGTCAGGGAGGAGGAGATACGCAGTATTTT
CASSQGGGDTQYF